Given below is one T cell receptor (beta chain) in context. Its target is not known. Splitting of each subset's genomic DNA was done evenly across several immunoSEQ plates. TCRdb's table, derived via immunoSEQ multiplex PCR, lists solely in-frame clones and lacks some. The sample yields about 2.2 million clones, roughly 91% seen once. The sample originates from a study of shared clonotypes between healthy human individuals. CD45RO-negative cells were positively selected for CCR7, leaving out terminally differentiated effector memory CD45RA+ cells. Study conclusions and caveats: Naive subsets typically showed greater estimated richness than memory subsets.

The clonotype was recovered from a young man in good health. Some clones in this sample may be carry-over from other donors' samples. Sequencing was done on a sample of naive CD8+ T cells from PBMCs.

The CDR3 nucleotides are TGTGCCAGCAGAGGGGAACCACTTCTTTACGAGCAGTACTTC. Its protein product is CASRGEPLLYEQYF. The chain links TRBV27 to TRBJ2-7; D is perhaps TRBD1 (5 bases). Trimming removed 6 bases at V and 4 bases at J, with 16 bases between. Germline V gives CDR1 MNHEY, CDR2 SMNVEV (reference sequence). This CDR3 region has 14 residues.